Below, 5 T cell receptor beta chains from the same sample are listed, as sequenced in a study of blood T cell repertoires in COVID-19. The protocol was immunoSEQ multiplex PCR, while the TCRdb copy is restricted to in-frame clones and leaves out a portion. The sample contains 30,000 to 40,000 clones, roughly 85% of which appear only once. Source material: peripheral blood. The receptor set was obtained from a human donor in a cohort sampled during active COVID-19.

The sample holds one count of this clone. The chain uses TRBV18 and TRBJ1-2; TRBD1 matches at 7 bases. Unmatched junction bases numbered 6, after V lost 1 base and J lost 4 bases. Germline CDR1 reads KGHSH; CDR2 reads LQKENI. The CDR3 runs to 15 residues. CDR3 nucleotides: TGTGCCAGCTCACCACGAGGGGGCGACGGCTATGGCTACACCTTC. Translating gives CASSPRGGDGYGYTF.

The gene calls are TRBV4-1 and TRBJ1-2; no clear D. This CDR3 spans 17 amino acids. Germline V lookup: CDR1 MGHRA, CDR2 YSYEKL. V was clipped by 3 bases and J by 5 bases, with 22 bases between them. CDR3 nucleotide sequence: TGCGCCAGCAGCCAGGTCGCCGAGCGGAGTAGCCGATATGGCTACACCTTC. Translated: CASSQVAERSSRYGYTF.

The table lists this clone with a count of one. This chain uses TRBV11-1 with TRBJ2-3; 7 bases line up with TRBD2. Losses at the gene ends were 3 bases for V and 4 bases for J; bases not matched to a gene: 10. CDR3 length: 16 residues. Looked up from germline, CDR1 is SGHAT and CDR2 is FQDESV (reference sequence). CDR3 sequence (DNA): TGTGCCAGCAGCTTGGTTCATGGACGGGGGGCAGATACGCAGTATTTT. This codes for CASSLVHGRGADTQYF.

This clone appeared a single time. The chain links TRBV12-3 or TRBV12-4 to TRBJ2-3, with D possibly TRBD2 on 6 matching bases. V was trimmed by 5 bases and J by 2 bases, leaving 8 bases between them. This CDR3 has 13 amino acids. Here the CDR3 reads CASSRDFTDTQYF. In nucleotides, the CDR3 is TGTGCCAGCAGTAGGGACTTCACAGATACGCAGTATTTT.

The rearrangement links TRBV2 to TRBJ2-5; weak D call: TRBD1 (6 bases). Germline assignment: CDR1 SNHLY and CDR2 FYNNEI. Trimming stripped 8 bases from V and 2 bases from J, with 21 bases between. This CDR3 is 16 amino acids long. The CDR3 sequence: CASQVWGVQGQETQYF. CDR3 nucleotide sequence: TGTGCCAGCCAAGTGTGGGGTGTACAGGGACAAGAGACCCAGTACTTC. The full variable domain, rest sourced from reference TRBV2 and TRBJ2-5, is EPEVTQTPSHQVTQMGQEVILRCVPISNHLYFYWYRQILGQKVEFLVSFYNNEISEKSEIFDDQFSVERPDGSNFTLKIRSTKLEDSAMYFCASQVWGVQGQETQYFGPGTRLLVL.